These 2 T cell receptor beta chains originate from one sample sequenced in a study of blood T cell repertoires in COVID-19. The repertoire was sequenced with immunoSEQ multiplex PCR; TCRdb's copy has only in-frame clones and lacks some. The sample holds about 260,000 clones; 88% are singletons and the top ten take about 0.65%. Sequencing was done on a sample of peripheral blood. Receptor source: a human donor in a cohort sampled during active COVID-19.

J is TRBJ2-3 and V is TRBV19; 9 bases are shared with TRBD2. V lost 9 bases, J lost 1 base, and 20 bases stayed unmatched. Per the germline V gene, CDR1 is LNHDA and CDR2 is SQIVND (reference sequence). This CDR3 spans 19 amino acids. The CDR3 DNA reads as TGTGCCAGCCAGTCCCTCACTAGCGGGCAAGGAGACGGCACAGATACGCAGTATTTT. This codes for CASQSLTSGQGDGTDTQYF.

The chain is built from TRBV28 and TRBJ2-7; D perhaps matches TRBD2 (5 bases). The CDR3 sequence is 14 residues long. Germline-derived CDR1 and CDR2 are MDHEN and SYDVKM. The V end lost 8 bases, the J end lost 0 bases, and 14 bases lay between the germline ends. CDR3 loop: CASSRTLDSYEQYF. CDR3 nucleotides: TGTGCCAGCTCGCGGACTCTGGACTCCTACGAGCAGTACTTC.